These T cell receptor beta chains were read from a single sample in a study of blood T cells in healthy people across ages. TCRdb processed the 5' RACE reads anew with MiXCR; each CDR3 protein has one entry. In the table there are about 760,000 distinct CDR3 sequences, around a quarter of which are singletons. This sample was also put to use in a study of T cells of mothers and their children.

The sequenced material came from blood. These receptors came from a boy between 10 and 17 years old in good health. Both conserved end residues are part of each CDR3. The D gene is left open where the match is weak. Expanded clones are given a class, and other clones once, few, many or no size at all.

V: TRBV20-1; D: NA; J: TRBJ2-3; size: NA; CDR3: CSARGLGYSTDTQYF; DNA: TGCAGTGCTAGAGGATTGGGCTACAGCACAGATACGCAGTATTTT
V: TRBV19; D: NA; J: TRBJ2-5; size: NA; CDR3: CASSGSLGETQYF; DNA: TGTGCCAGTAGTGGGTCACTGGGAGAGACCCAGTACTTC
V: TRBV6-2/TRBV6-3; D: NA; J: TRBJ2-1; size: many; CDR3: CASSYEGNEQFF; DNA: TGTGCCAGCAGTTACGAGGGCAATGAGCAGTTCTTC
V: TRBV15; D: TRBD1; J: TRBJ1-4; size: many; CDR3: CATSRDAARQGGGKLFF; DNA: TGTGCCACCAGCAGAGATGCTGCCCGACAGGGCGGTGGAAAACTGTTTTTT
V: TRBV2; D: TRBD1; J: TRBJ1-5; size: NA; CDR3: CASSSLAIQGAINQPQHF; DNA: TGTGCCAGCAGTTCATTAGCGATACAGGGGGCTATCAATCAGCCCCAGCATTTT
V: TRBV6-8; D: TRBD2; J: TRBJ2-7; size: NA; CDR3: CASSYGAGGRYEQYF; DNA: TGTGCCAGCAGTTACGGTGCGGGAGGGCGTTACGAGCAGTACTTC
V: TRBV6-5; D: NA; J: TRBJ2-7; size: NA; CDR3: CASSYGSRGWPYEQYF; DNA: TGTGCCAGCAGTTACGGCTCTCGGGGTTGGCCCTACGAGCAGTACTTC
V: TRBV4-3; D: NA; J: TRBJ2-7; size: NA; CDR3: CASSQIDRDRGEQYF; DNA: TGCGCCAGCAGCCAAATCGACAGGGATCGGGGGGAGCAGTACTTC
V: TRBV5-1; D: TRBD2; J: TRBJ2-5; size: few; CDR3: CASSSGTRQETQYF; DNA: TGCGCCAGCAGTTCCGGGACTAGGCAAGAGACCCAGTACTTC
V: TRBV29-1; D: NA; J: TRBJ1-4; size: few; CDR3: CSVSMVDGYEKLFF; DNA: TGCAGCGTTTCTATGGTCGATGGGTACGAAAAACTGTTTTTT
V: TRBV21-1; D: NA; J: TRBJ1-3; size: NA; CDR3: CASSKVTLLSGNTIYF; DNA: TGTGCCAGCAGCAAAGTGACCCTACTCTCTGGAAACACCATATATTTT
V: TRBV28; D: TRBD1; J: TRBJ2-3; size: NA; CDR3: CASSETGTGNTDTQYF; DNA: TGTGCCAGCAGTGAAACCGGGACAGGGAACACAGATACGCAGTATTTT
V: TRBV29-1; D: TRBD1; J: TRBJ2-3; size: NA; CDR3: CSGTGGWRDTQYF; DNA: TGCAGCGGAACAGGGGGCTGGAGAGATACGCAGTATTTT
V: TRBV12-3/TRBV12-4; D: NA; J: TRBJ2-2; size: NA; CDR3: CASSLDGGELFF; DNA: TGTGCCAGCAGTTTAGACGGCGGGGAGCTGTTTTTT
V: TRBV12-3/TRBV12-4; D: NA; J: TRBJ1-4; size: few; CDR3: CASSLGALNEKLFF; DNA: TGTGCCAGCAGTTTAGGTGCTCTTAATGAAAAACTGTTTTTT
V: TRBV4-2; D: TRBD2; J: TRBJ2-5; size: NA; CDR3: CASSQEPAGGPETQYF; DNA: TGTGCCAGCAGCCAAGAGCCAGCGGGAGGGCCGGAGACCCAGTACTTC
V: TRBV6-1; D: NA; J: TRBJ2-1; size: NA; CDR3: CASSLHGQFF; DNA: TGTGCCAGCAGTCTACATGGGCAGTTCTTC
V: TRBV6-2/TRBV6-3; D: NA; J: TRBJ2-1; size: many; CDR3: CASSYPPRRGTDNEQFF; DNA: TGTGCCAGCAGTTATCCCCCCCGACGCGGGACCGACAATGAGCAGTTCTTC
V: TRBV11-2; D: NA; J: TRBJ2-2; size: few; CDR3: CASSPLWELFF; DNA: TGTGCCAGCAGCCCGTTGTGGGAGCTGTTTTTT
V: TRBV3-1; D: NA; J: TRBJ1-2; size: few; CDR3: CASSNAGGGYYGYTF; DNA: TGTGCCAGCAGCAACGCGGGAGGAGGGTACTATGGCTACACCTTC
V: TRBV2; D: TRBD2; J: TRBJ2-7; size: NA; CDR3: CASRPGTSGGAIYEQYF; DNA: TGTGCCAGCAGGCCCGGGACTAGCGGGGGAGCAATCTACGAGCAGTACTTC
V: TRBV7-2; D: NA; J: TRBJ1-5; size: NA; CDR3: CASSSPLGHEFGNQPQHF; DNA: TGTGCCAGCAGCTCCCCGTTGGGGCACGAGTTCGGGAATCAGCCCCAGCATTTT
V: TRBV28; D: TRBD2; J: TRBJ2-5; size: NA; CDR3: CASSFISGGPSETQYF; DNA: TGTGCCAGCAGTTTTATTTCGGGAGGGCCCTCGGAGACCCAGTACTTC
V: TRBV12-3/TRBV12-4; D: TRBD2; J: TRBJ2-1; size: few; CDR3: CASSFRLAGYNEQFF; DNA: TGTGCCAGCAGTTTCCGGCTAGCGGGGTACAATGAGCAGTTCTTC
V: TRBV7-9; D: TRBD1; J: TRBJ1-1; size: NA; CDR3: CASSGGQGSNTEAFF; DNA: TGTGCCAGCAGCGGGGGACAGGGTTCGAACACTGAAGCTTTCTTT
V: TRBV29-1; D: TRBD2; J: TRBJ2-7; size: NA; CDR3: CSVPGTNIYEQYF; DNA: TGCAGCGTCCCCGGGACTAATATCTACGAGCAGTACTTC
V: TRBV7-2; D: TRBD1; J: TRBJ1-2; size: NA; CDR3: CASSSGQGLYGYTF; DNA: TGTGCCAGCAGCAGCGGACAGGGATTGTATGGCTACACCTTC
V: TRBV3-1; D: TRBD2; J: TRBJ2-5; size: NA; CDR3: CASSHGLAGTETQYF; DNA: TGTGCCAGCAGCCACGGGCTAGCGGGTACAGAGACCCAGTACTTC
V: TRBV19; D: NA; J: TRBJ1-2; size: NA; CDR3: CASSSLRYGSRSDYGYTF; DNA: TGTGCCAGTAGTAGTTTACGGTACGGATCAAGAAGTGACTATGGCTACACCTTC
V: TRBV20-1; D: NA; J: TRBJ2-3; size: NA; CDR3: CSARDPFQGDTQYF; DNA: TGCAGTGCTAGAGACCCATTTCAGGGGGATACGCAGTATTTT
V: TRBV5-5; D: NA; J: TRBJ1-4; size: NA; CDR3: CASSPTGATDEKLFF; DNA: TGTGCCAGCAGCCCCACAGGCGCAACGGATGAAAAACTGTTTTTT